One and the same sample provided the 14 T cell receptor beta chains below, sequenced in a study of OX40 agonist ivuxolimab in advanced cancers. Clones were read by immunoSEQ multiplex PCR, and TCRdb kept only the in-frame ones, dropping some. Altogether 90,000 to 150,000 clones are present, 80% to 90% being singletons, with the ten largest covering around 0.57%. The sequencing here drew on CD4+ or CD8+ T cells sorted from blood, taken in a trial of the OX40 agonist ivuxolimab. All receptors derive from an adult with an advanced solid tumor such as melanoma, head and neck, liver or kidney cancer.

The chain uses TRBV27 and TRBJ2-7; TRBD2 matches 11 bases. The length of the CDR3 is 15 residues. Germline CDR1 is MNHEY and CDR2 is SMNVEV (reference sequence). CDR3 sequence (DNA): TGTGCAAGGGGGCCTAGCGGGGGGCAACCCTACGAGCAGTACTTC. It translates to CARGPSGGQPYEQYF.

This clone was counted only a few times. The chain uses TRBV7-9 and TRBJ2-7; tentatively, D is TRBD1 or TRBD2 (6 bases each). Trimming shortened V by 5 bases and J by 7 bases, and 27 bases separated the two germline ends. The CDR3 is 17 residues long. The germline gives CDR1 SEHNR, CDR2 FQNEAQ (reference sequence). The CDR3 region has the DNA TGTGCCAGCAGCCCCCCTTTGAGGCTAGCTCGAGGGGGGGAGCAGTACTTC. Protein product: CASSPPLRLARGGEQYF.

This clone was recorded once. An end of the junction differs from the germline gene, which may be a read error. The J gene is TRBJ2-2, the V gene TRBV11-2, with TRBD1 matching 10 bases. Germline V CDR1 and CDR2: SGHAT, FQNNGV. The CDR3 sequence is 15 residues long. Here the CDR3 DNA reads TGTGCCAGCATCCTCGACAGGGGGCACACCGGGGAGCTGCTTTTT. Translating it yields CASILDRGHTGELLF.

The chain joins TRBV11-2 to TRBJ1-3; D unclear. Germline V CDR1 and CDR2: SGHAT, FQNNGV. The V gene lost 3 bases and the J gene lost 0 bases, with 6 bases spanning the gap. The CDR3 has 14 residues. CDR3 loop: CASSFLSSGNTIYF. The CDR3 nucleotides read TGTGCCAGCAGCTTCCTTAGCTCTGGAAACACCATATATTTT.

This clone was counted a single time. The chain has TRBV30 and TRBJ2-5; 8 bases align to TRBD1. V lost 5 bases, J lost 4 bases, and 6 bases stayed unmatched. Germline V gives CDR1 GTSNPN, CDR2 SVGIG (reference sequence). The CDR3 sequence is 13 residues long. The CDR3 reads CAWGQGGGETQYF. The CDR3 coding sequence is TGTGCCTGGGGACAGGGTGGTGGAGAGACCCAGTACTTC.

The rearrangement uses TRBV6-5 and TRBJ1-1, with D tentatively TRBD1 (5 bases). The germline gives CDR1 MNHEY, CDR2 SVGAGI. CDR3 length: 15 amino acids. The V gene lost 2 bases and the J gene lost 0 bases, with 10 bases spanning the gap. The CDR3 coding sequence is TGTGCCAGCAGTTACGGGGACTTGATGAACACTGAAGCTTTCTTT. Residues: CASSYGDLMNTEAFF.

V and J are TRBV9 and TRBJ2-3; D is possibly TRBD2 (6 bases). Between the trimmed V and J ends, which lost 4 bases and 4 bases, there was a span of 40 bases. Germline values: CDR1 SGDLS, CDR2 YYNGEE. The CDR3 spans 23 residues. For the CDR3, the DNA is TGTGCCAGCAGCACCCCCAGGAGGTGGGGGACTGGATCCTTAAGCTCTAGAGCAGATACGCAGTATTTT. It translates to CASSTPRRWGTGSLSSRADTQYF.

The chain joins TRBV18 to TRBJ2-3; D is uncertain. The CDR3 has 13 amino acids. Germline values: CDR1 KGHSH, CDR2 LQKENI. V lost 0 bases and J lost 7, with 8 bases in between. This CDR3 is CASSPPITYTQYF. The CDR3 DNA reads TGTGCCAGCTCACCACCTATAACATATACGCAGTATTTT.

The chain is built from TRBV11-2 and TRBJ2-2; 9 bases are shared with TRBD1. CDR1 SGHAT and CDR2 FQNNGV come from the germline V gene. The J segment lost 11 bases and the V segment lost 6 bases, leaving 16 bases of the junction unmatched. The CDR3 length is 16 residues. Here the CDR3 reads CASRQPGQGLFSELFF. CDR3 nucleotides: TGTGCCAGCAGACAACCGGGACAGGGTTTATTTAGTGAGCTGTTTTTT.

CDR3 DNA sequence: TGTGCCAGCAGCTTAAGGCCTTATGATCTTGGTGGCTACACCTTC. This encodes CASSLRPYDLGGYTF. The J gene is TRBJ1-2, the V gene TRBV7-3; D ambiguous. The V end was cut by 1 base, the J end by 7 bases, with 16 bases between. Germline-derived CDR1 and CDR2 are SGHTA and FQGTGA. This CDR3 has 15 amino acids. Drawing the rest from reference TRBV7-3 and TRBJ1-2, the complete variable domain is GAGVSQTPSNKVTEKGKYVELRCDPISGHTALYWYRQSLGQGPEFLIYFQGTGAADDSGLPNDRFFAVRPEGSVSTLKIQRTERGDSAVYLCASSLRPYDLGGYTFGSGTRLTVV.

The J gene is TRBJ1-1, the V gene TRBV7-2; perhaps TRBD1 as D (6 bases). CDR1 is SGHTA, CDR2 FQGNSA, per germline. Trimming took off 1 base at V and 4 bases at J, with 13 bases between the two ends. The CDR3 totals 15 residues. Here the CDR3 reads CASSLDGGAATEAFF. CDR3 nucleotide sequence: TGTGCCAGCAGCTTAGATGGGGGGGCGGCCACTGAAGCTTTCTTT.

This chain uses TRBV6-5 with TRBJ2-2; D possibly corresponds to TRBD1 (6 bases). The CDR3 spans 15 residues. Trimming took 2 bases from V and 2 from J, leaving 9 bases between them. The germline V gene encodes CDR1 MNHEY and CDR2 SVGAGI. CDR3 protein: CASSYRDTNTGELFF. In DNA form, the CDR3 reads TGTGCCAGCAGTTACCGGGACACCAACACCGGGGAGCTGTTTTTT.

In its sample, this clone was seen a few times. The chain recombines TRBV15 with TRBJ2-3; D is undetermined. Germline CDR1 LNHNV, CDR2 YYDKDF (reference sequence). The CDR3 is 11 amino acids. Trimming left V 4 bases short and J 9 bases short, with 8 bases between. In nucleotides, the CDR3 is TGTGCCACCAGCACTACCGCAACGCAGTATTTT. Its translation: CATSTTATQYF. The whole variable domain, filled in from reference TRBV15 and TRBJ2-3, reads DAMVIQNPRYQVTQFGKPVTLSCSQTLNHNVMYWYQQKSSQAPKLLFHYYDKDFNNEADTPDNFQSRRPNTSFCFLDIRSPGLGDTAMYLCATSTTATQYFGPGTRLTVL.

This clone was picked up one time. The chain carries TRBV7-2 and TRBJ1-1; D may be TRBD1 (6 bases). Between the trimmed V and J ends, which lost 1 base and 1 base, there was a span of 10 bases. This CDR3 has 15 residues. Germline V CDR1 and CDR2: SGHTA, FQGNSA. The CDR3 nucleotides are TGTGCCAGCAGCTTAGTAGGGGGTGGGAACACTGAAGCTTTCTTT. This translates into CASSLVGGGNTEAFF.